These 18 T cell receptor beta chains originate from one sample sequenced in a study of blood T cell repertoires in COVID-19. The protocol was immunoSEQ multiplex PCR, while the TCRdb copy is restricted to in-frame clones and leaves out a portion. This repertoire shows approximately 12,000 clones, roughly 76% found once; its top ten account for 30% to 35%. Sequencing input: peripheral blood. All receptors derive from a human donor in a cohort sampled during active COVID-19.

V and J are TRBV7-9 and TRBJ2-1; D possibly corresponds to TRBD1 (6 bases). Germline lookup yields CDR1 SEHNR and CDR2 FQNEAQ (reference sequence). CDR3 length: 14 residues. V was trimmed by 2 bases and J by 8 bases, leaving 13 bases between them. CDR3 sequence reads: CASSLWGRVDEQFF. The CDR3 DNA reads as TGTGCCAGCAGCTTATGGGGGCGCGTCGATGAGCAGTTCTTC.

V and J are TRBV28 and TRBJ1-3, with D possibly matching TRBD1 (5 bases). Trimming stripped 5 bases from V and 0 bases from J, with 17 bases between. Germline lookup yields CDR1 MDHEN and CDR2 SYDVKM. This CDR3 comprises 17 residues. CDR3 nucleotide sequence: TGTGCCAGCAGTCTCCTATCCACAGGCGGCTCTGGAAACACCATATATTTT. This codes for CASSLLSTGGSGNTIYF.

J is TRBJ2-1 and V is TRBV27; D is perhaps TRBD2 (6 bases). The CDR3 extends over 13 amino acids. Germline V gene data show CDR1 as MNHEY and CDR2 as SMNVEV (reference sequence). Trimming shortened V by 3 bases and J by 8 bases, and 11 bases separated the two germline ends. The CDR3 DNA sequence: TGTGCCAGCAGTTTCCGGGACTGGGATGAGCAGTTCTTC. Protein sequence: CASSFRDWDEQFF.

V and J are TRBV7-3 and TRBJ2-1, with D possibly TRBD2 on 5 matching bases. This CDR3 region has 13 residues. Germline V lookup: CDR1 SGHTA, CDR2 FQGTGA. With 5 bases removed from V and 8 bases from J, the gap between germline ends came to 13 bases. This chain's CDR3 is CASSPLPGYEQFF. The CDR3 coding sequence is TGTGCCAGCAGCCCCCTCCCGGGGTATGAGCAGTTCTTC.

The chain joins TRBV18 to TRBJ1-1; TRBD1 might be the D (5 bases). Germline lookup yields CDR1 KGHSH and CDR2 LQKENI. The CDR3 covers 13 residues. The ends were cut back, 5 bases at V and 1 base at J, with 8 bases in the middle. For the CDR3, the DNA is TGTGCCAGCTCAGCCCAGGGGAACACTGAAGCTTTCTTT. Protein product: CASSAQGNTEAFF. The full variable domain, with the rest looked up from reference TRBV18 and TRBJ1-1, is NAGVMQNPRHLVRRRGQEARLRCSPMKGHSHVYWYRQLPEEGLKFMVYLQKENIIDESGMPKERFSAEFPKEGPSILRIQQVVRGDSAAYFCASSAQGNTEAFFGQGTRLTVV.

The rearrangement joins TRBV28 to TRBJ1-2; 9 bases fit TRBD1. Germline lookup yields CDR1 MDHEN and CDR2 SYDVKM. V dropped 7 bases and J dropped 3; count of bases not matched to a gene: 9. The CDR3 runs 15 residues. DNA for the CDR3: TGTGCCAGCATAGGGCCGGGACAGGGTGACTATGGCTACACCTTC. Encoded protein: CASIGPGQGDYGYTF.

The chain couples TRBV6-2 or TRBV6-3 to TRBJ2-7; the D is unclear. The germline V gene has CDR1 MNHEY and CDR2 SVGEGT. CDR3 size: 16 residues. Trimming pared 6 bases from V and 0 bases from J, leaving 18 bases between. This CDR3 reads CASSPRGQLSSYEQYF. CDR3 bases: TGTGCCAGCAGCCCTCGCGGCCAGTTGAGCTCCTACGAGCAGTACTTC.

This chain uses TRBV18 with TRBJ2-7, with unresolved D. CDR1 is KGHSH, CDR2 LQKENI, per germline. Trimming pared 6 bases from V and 3 bases from J, leaving 9 bases between. The CDR3 extends over 12 amino acids. The CDR3 nucleotides read TGTGCCAGCTCCCCCAGTCTCTACGAGCAGTACTTC. Translating it yields CASSPSLYEQYF.

The chain is built from TRBV30 and TRBJ2-3, with 10 bases lining up with TRBD1. The CDR3 covers 15 residues. Per the germline V gene, CDR1 is GTSNPN and CDR2 is SVGIG (reference sequence). Trimming took 3 bases from V and 3 from J; bases not matched to a gene: 6. The CDR3 sequence is CAWRDRGVPTDTQYF. DNA of the CDR3: TGTGCCTGGAGGGACAGGGGGGTTCCGACAGATACGCAGTATTTT. The full variable domain, with the rest looked up from reference TRBV30 and TRBJ2-3, is SQTIHQWPATLVQPVGSPLSLECTVEGTSNPNLYWYRQAAGRGLQLLFYSVGIGQISSEVPQNLSASRPQDRQFILSSKKLLLSDSGFYLCAWRDRGVPTDTQYFGPGTRLTVL.

The chain is built from TRBV4-3 and TRBJ2-1; 9 positions agree with TRBD2. Trimming at V came to 4 bases and at J to 10 bases, leaving 11 bases not matched to a gene. This CDR3 spans 15 amino acids. Germline CDR1 is LGHNA and CDR2 is YSLEER. CDR3 sequence: CASSPRVLAGREQFF. The CDR3 coding sequence is TGCGCCAGCAGCCCTAGGGTCCTAGCGGGACGGGAGCAGTTCTTC.

This chain joins TRBV7-9 and TRBJ1-3, with D perhaps matching TRBD1 (6 bases). The CDR3 has 18 residues. Trimming took 1 base from V and 4 from J, leaving 20 bases between them. Looked up from germline, CDR1 is SEHNR and CDR2 is FQNEAQ (reference sequence). CDR3 nucleotides: TGTGCCAGCAGCTTAGTAGCCCCGGGGCAGGGGCGCGGAAACACCATATATTTT. It encodes CASSLVAPGQGRGNTIYF.

This rearrangement joins TRBV25-1 to TRBJ2-7, with TRBD1 matching 7 bases. The germline V gene has CDR1 MGHDK and CDR2 SYGVNS. V shed 5 bases and J 5 bases; nucleotides not matched to a gene: 15. The CDR3 contains 16 residues. CDR3 DNA sequence: TGTGCCAGCAGTCCCCGAACTTCGACAGGGCTCCACGAGCAGTACTTC. Translated: CASSPRTSTGLHEQYF.

The chain joins TRBV5-5 to TRBJ1-1; D gene uncertain. CDR3 length: 12 residues. Between the trimmed V and J ends, which lost 1 base and 4 bases, there was a span of 5 bases. Germline CDR1 SGHKS, CDR2 YYEKEE (reference sequence). CDR3 nucleotides: TGTGCCAGCAGCTTGCAAATCACTGAAGCTTTCTTT. Translated: CASSLQITEAFF.

V gene TRBV24-1 combines with J gene TRBJ2-7; 11 bases line up with TRBD1. The V segment lost 4 bases and the J segment 3 bases; nucleotides outside the gene matches: 4. CDR1 and CDR2 (germline): KGHDR, SFDVKD. CDR3 size: 15 residues. The CDR3 is CATSDPGTGGYEQYF. DNA for the CDR3: TGTGCCACCAGTGACCCTGGGACAGGGGGCTACGAGCAGTACTTC.

The chain uses TRBV19 and TRBJ2-1; D may be TRBD2 (6 bases). The CDR3 contains 15 residues. V was pared by 7 bases and J by 4 bases, with 17 bases between. Germline V lookup: CDR1 LNHDA, CDR2 SQIVND (reference sequence). The CDR3 sequence is CASTVTGASYNEQFF. The CDR3 DNA sequence: TGTGCCAGTACGGTAACGGGAGCGAGTTACAATGAGCAGTTCTTC.

The chain couples TRBV27 to TRBJ1-2, with D possibly being TRBD1 (6 bases). Germline CDR1 MNHEY, CDR2 SMNVEV (reference sequence). Trimming shortened V by 3 bases and J by 4 bases, and 12 bases separated the two germline ends. This CDR3 is built from 14 residues. The CDR3 reads CASSFQGHPYGYTF. The CDR3 DNA is TGTGCCAGCAGTTTCCAGGGACACCCCTATGGCTACACCTTC.

The rearrangement uses TRBV27 and TRBJ1-1; 7 bases are a match to TRBD1. The CDR3 extends over 16 amino acids. In germline, CDR1 is MNHEY, CDR2 SMNVEV (reference sequence). V was clipped by 8 bases and J by 5 bases; unmatched bases: 17. CDR3 residues: CASFTRQQGRGTEAFF. CDR3 nucleotides: TGTGCCAGCTTCACTAGGCAACAGGGGCGCGGAACTGAAGCTTTCTTT.

The gene calls are TRBV7-6 and TRBJ2-7, with D possibly being TRBD1 (6 bases). The CDR3 runs to 15 residues. V lost 1 base and J lost 3, with 13 bases in between. CDR1 is SGHVS, CDR2 FNYEAQ, per germline. The DNA for the CDR3 is TGTGCCAGCAGCTTAGTGCTGCAGGGGCACTACGAGCAGTACTTC. This gives the protein CASSLVLQGHYEQYF.